A single sample is the source of the 24 T cell receptor beta chains below, sequenced in a study of T cell responses to AZD1222 COVID-19 vaccine. Clones were read by immunoSEQ multiplex PCR, and TCRdb kept only the in-frame ones, dropping some. Of about 120,000 clones detected, roughly 86% appear once; the ten largest clones hold 8% to 13%. The material sequenced was peripheral blood, taken on day 0 of AZD1222 vaccination. The receptors were sampled from an adult in good health.

J is TRBJ1-2 and V is TRBV3-1 (or the pseudogene TRBV3-2); D gene uncertain. The V and J ends lost 0 bases and 7 bases respectively, with 12 bases between them. The germline V gene encodes CDR1 LGHDT and CDR2 YNNKEL (reference sequence). This CDR3 has 14 residues. CDR3 residues: CASSQDRGKGGYTF. DNA for the CDR3: TGTGCCAGCAGCCAAGATCGGGGAAAAGGTGGCTACACCTTC.

This chain joins TRBV25-1 and TRBJ1-2; D is unclear. Germline CDR1 MGHDK, CDR2 SYGVNS. Trimming shortened V by 3 bases and J by 1 base, and 6 bases separated the two germline ends. CDR3 size: 13 residues. The CDR3 loop reads CASSDGINYGYTF. CDR3 in DNA: TGTGCCAGCAGTGATGGGATTAACTATGGCTACACCTTC.

The J gene is TRBJ1-1, the V gene TRBV2; possible D gene TRBD1, 6 bases. The CDR3 has 14 amino acids. Germline values: CDR1 SNHLY, CDR2 FYNNEI. V was pared by 7 bases and J by 4 bases, with 16 bases between. The CDR3, as DNA: TGTGCCAGCAAGCCTCGGGGGGGCGGCACTGAAGCTTTCTTT. This sequence encodes CASKPRGGGTEAFF.

V and J are TRBV11-2 and TRBJ2-1; D might be TRBD2 (5 bases). Germline V gene sequence: CDR1 SGHAT, CDR2 FQNNGV. The CDR3 has 15 amino acids. V lost 3 bases and J 0 bases, leaving 9 bases between the germline ends. The CDR3 protein is CASSFERSSYNEQFF. Written as DNA, the CDR3 is TGTGCCAGCAGCTTTGAGCGGAGCTCCTACAATGAGCAGTTCTTC. Together with reference TRBV11-2 and TRBJ2-1, the CDR3 gives the full variable domain: EAGVAQSPRYKIIEKRQSVAFWCNPISGHATLYWYQQILGQGPKLLIQFQNNGVVDDSQLPKDRFSAERLKGVDSTLKIQPAKLEDSAVYLCASSFERSSYNEQFFGPGTRLTVL.

This clone came up once. The gene calls are TRBV11-2 and TRBJ1-1, with 7 bases that match TRBD1. The CDR3 totals 14 residues. Germline V gives CDR1 SGHAT, CDR2 FQNNGV. The V segment lost 1 base and the J segment 10 bases; nucleotides outside the gene matches: 9. The CDR3 nucleotides are TGTGCCAGCAGCTTAGGACCGGGACAGAGGAGAGCTTTCTTT. It yields the protein CASSLGPGQRRAFF.

The chain links TRBV20-1 to TRBJ1-2, with D hard to call. The CDR3 consists of 10 residues. Trimming removed 4 bases from V and 6 bases from J, with 6 bases in between. The germline gives CDR1 DFQATT, CDR2 SNEGSKA (reference sequence). The CDR3 DNA follows: TGCAGTGCTACCCGAGATGGCTACACCTTC. Protein: CSATRDGYTF.

This clone was counted once. CDR3 coding DNA: TGTGCCAGCAGCCTTACCGGGACAGGGGACTACGAGCAGTACTTC. This gives the protein CASSLTGTGDYEQYF. The chain has TRBV27 and TRBJ2-7; TRBD1 matches 10 bases. V lost 6 bases to trimming and J lost 3 bases; unmatched junction nucleotides: 8. Germline V CDR1 and CDR2: MNHEY, SMNVEV (reference sequence). The length of the CDR3 is 15 residues.

V usage is TRBV11-2 and J usage is TRBJ2-6; D is tentatively TRBD1 or TRBD2 (6 bases each). Trimming took off 2 bases at V and 2 bases at J, with 16 bases between the two ends. CDR1 is SGHAT and CDR2 is FQNNGV in the germline V gene. The CDR3 is 18 amino acids. CDR3 DNA sequence: TGTGCCAGCAGCTTAATAGGAAGGGGGAGGACTGGGGCCAACGTCCTGACTTTC. Translation gives CASSLIGRGRTGANVLTF.

For the CDR3, the DNA is TGTGCCAGCAGTGTAACTAGGGGCGGTTACAATGAGCAGTTCTTC. Amino acid sequence: CASSVTRGGYNEQFF. The rearrangement uses TRBV27 and TRBJ2-1; TRBD1 or TRBD2 may be the D gene (5 bases each). The CDR3 runs 15 residues. Deletions cut 5 bases from V and 4 bases from J, with 15 bases between. The germline V gene has CDR1 MNHEY and CDR2 SMNVEV (reference sequence).

The chain is built from TRBV19 and TRBJ2-4, with TRBD1 matching over 9 bases. Germline CDR1 and CDR2: LNHDA and SQIVND (reference sequence). The trim removed 5 bases at V and 2 bases at J, leaving 7 bases unmatched. The CDR3 extends over 16 amino acids. The CDR3 DNA sequence: TGTGCCAGTAGTCCGGGACAGGGAGTTCCCAAAAACATTCAGTACTTC. As protein: CASSPGQGVPKNIQYF.

This clone was observed a handful of times. The rearrangement uses TRBV6-4 and TRBJ2-1, with 8 bases fitting TRBD2. The trim removed 0 bases at V and 3 bases at J, leaving 4 bases unmatched. Germline V lookup: CDR1 MRHNA, CDR2 SNTAGT. This CDR3 has 16 residues. In DNA form, the CDR3 reads TGTGCCAGCAGTGACTCTACGGGAGGGGACTACAATGAGCAGTTCTTC. Its protein product is CASSDSTGGDYNEQFF.

The gene calls are TRBV5-1 and TRBJ2-3; TRBD1 matches at 9 bases. The CDR3 runs 15 residues. Germline CDR1 SGHRS, CDR2 YFSETQ. J lost 0 bases, V lost 4 bases, and 3 bases had no gene match. In nucleotides, the CDR3 is TGCGCCAGCAGCGGGACAGGGTCTAGCACAGATACGCAGTATTTT. Encoded protein: CASSGTGSSTDTQYF. Based on the CDR3 plus reference TRBV5-1 and TRBJ2-3, the full variable domain is KAGVTQTPRYLIKTRGQQVTLSCSPISGHRSVSWYQQTPGQGLQFLFEYFSETQRNKGNFPGRFSGRQFSNSRSEMNVSTLELGDSALYLCASSGTGSSTDTQYFGPGTRLTVL.

V is TRBV7-9 and J is TRBJ2-7, with TRBD1 matching over 7 bases. Unmatched junction bases numbered 1, after V lost 2 bases and J lost 3 bases. Germline V CDR1 and CDR2: SEHNR, FQNEAQ (reference sequence). This CDR3 is built from 13 residues. The CDR3 nucleotides are TGTGCCAGCAGCTTACGACAGGGCTACGAGCAGTACTTC. Its protein is CASSLRQGYEQYF.

The V gene is TRBV7-9, the J gene TRBJ2-7; D unclear. The germline V gene encodes CDR1 SEHNR and CDR2 FQNEAQ (reference sequence). CDR3 length: 12 amino acids. V was pared by 2 bases and J by 3 bases, with 5 bases between. In DNA, the CDR3 is TGTGCCAGCAGCTTAAAGGGCTACGAGCAGTACTTC. Amino acids: CASSLKGYEQYF.

This rearrangement joins TRBV2 to TRBJ2-7; D gene uncertain. Germline V lookup: CDR1 SNHLY, CDR2 FYNNEI. Trimming took 8 bases from V and 7 from J, leaving 15 bases between them. The CDR3 is 12 residues long. CDR3 residues: CASADALREQYF. CDR3 nucleotide sequence: TGTGCCAGCGCGGACGCATTGAGGGAGCAGTACTTC.

The chain recombines TRBV6-5 with TRBJ2-7; maybe TRBD1 (5 bases). V was clipped by 6 bases and J by 2 bases, with 11 bases between them. The CDR3 covers 13 residues. CDR1 is MNHEY, CDR2 SVGAGI, per germline. The CDR3 coding sequence is TGTGCCAGCAGCCATCAGGGTCCCTACGAGCAGTACTTC. This translates into CASSHQGPYEQYF.

The chain has TRBV30 and TRBJ1-2; possibly TRBD1 for D (6 bases). CDR3 length equals 13 residues. The germline CDR1 and CDR2 sequences are GTSNPN and SVGIG (reference sequence). V was trimmed by 5 bases and J by 8 bases, leaving 18 bases between them. CDR3 bases: TGTGCCTGGGACCGGGACAAAAATTCAGGCTACACCTTC. This encodes CAWDRDKNSGYTF. Looking up the rest from reference TRBV30 and TRBJ1-2 gives the full variable domain: SQTIHQWPATLVQPVGSPLSLECTVEGTSNPNLYWYRQAAGRGLQLLFYSVGIGQISSEVPQNLSASRPQDRQFILSSKKLLLSDSGFYLCAWDRDKNSGYTFGSGTRLTVV.

In nucleotides, the CDR3 is TGTGCCAGCAGCTTACGGGCAAGGGGGAACTCTGGGGCCAACGTCCTGACTTTC. It translates to CASSLRARGNSGANVLTF. V usage is TRBV11-2 and J usage is TRBJ2-6; D perhaps matches TRBD1 (6 bases). V shed 2 bases and J shed 0 bases, with 14 bases lying between them. Per germline, CDR1 SGHAT and CDR2 FQNNGV. The CDR3 totals 18 residues.

The J gene is TRBJ2-3, the V gene TRBV7-8; TRBD2 aligns across 8 bases. Per the germline V gene, CDR1 is SGHVS and CDR2 is FQNEAQ. After removal of 1 base from V and 0 bases from J, the junction contained 3 bases not matched to a gene. The CDR3 runs to 16 residues. CDR3 protein: CASSLDGRASTDTQYF. Written as DNA, the CDR3 is TGTGCCAGCAGCTTAGACGGGAGGGCTAGCACAGATACGCAGTATTTT.

In DNA, the CDR3 is TGTGCCAGCAGACTAGGACAGGGGGGCACTGAAGCTTTCTTT. Residues: CASRLGQGGTEAFF. The V gene is TRBV7-3, the J gene TRBJ1-1; TRBD1 matches at 10 bases. J was trimmed by 4 bases and V by 6 bases; bases with no gene match: 5. CDR3 length equals 14 residues. The V gene's germline CDR1 is SGHTA and CDR2 FQGTGA.

The chain employs TRBV2 and TRBJ2-7; D possibly corresponds to TRBD1 (6 bases). This CDR3 has 13 residues. Germline V lookup: CDR1 SNHLY, CDR2 FYNNEI. Trimming removed 6 bases at V and 0 bases at J, with 9 bases between. This CDR3 is CASRGAYSYEQYF. In DNA form, the CDR3 reads TGTGCCAGCAGGGGGGCCTACTCCTACGAGCAGTACTTC.

The V call is TRBV19, the J call TRBJ1-1; the match to TRBD1 covers 7 bases. The CDR3 consists of 12 residues. In germline, CDR1 is LNHDA, CDR2 SQIVND (reference sequence). The V segment lost 4 bases and the J segment 6 bases; nucleotides outside the gene matches: 2. The CDR3 is CASSTGGAEAFF. In DNA form, the CDR3 reads TGTGCCAGTAGTACAGGGGGGGCTGAAGCTTTCTTT.

The chain combines TRBV7-2 with TRBJ2-1; D call uncertain. V was clipped by 3 bases and J by 0 bases, with 12 bases between them. The length of the CDR3 is 16 residues. Germline loops: CDR1 SGHTA, CDR2 FQGNSA. The CDR3 region is CASSFVRVDSYNEQFF. Written as DNA, the CDR3 is TGTGCCAGCAGCTTCGTACGGGTGGACTCCTACAATGAGCAGTTCTTC.

The CDR3 region is CSVVGTSGYNEQFF. The CDR3 nucleotides are TGCAGCGTGGTCGGGACTAGCGGCTACAATGAGCAGTTCTTC. This chain links TRBV29-1 with TRBJ2-1, with 11 bases matching TRBD2. Per germline, CDR1 SQVTM and CDR2 ANQGSEA. J gave up 3 bases and V 6 bases, and 4 bases lay outside the gene matches. The CDR3 runs 14 residues.